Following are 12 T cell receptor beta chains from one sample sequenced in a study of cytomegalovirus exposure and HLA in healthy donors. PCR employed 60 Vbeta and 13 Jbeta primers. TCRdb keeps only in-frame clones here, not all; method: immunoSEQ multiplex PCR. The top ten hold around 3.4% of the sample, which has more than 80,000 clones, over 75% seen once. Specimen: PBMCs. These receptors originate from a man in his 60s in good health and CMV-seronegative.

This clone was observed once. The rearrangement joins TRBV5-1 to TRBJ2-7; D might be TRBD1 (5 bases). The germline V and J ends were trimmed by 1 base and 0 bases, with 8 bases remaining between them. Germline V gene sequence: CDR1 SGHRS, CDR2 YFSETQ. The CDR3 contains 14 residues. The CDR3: CASSLQGYSYEQYF. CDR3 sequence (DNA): TGCGCCAGCAGCTTGCAGGGTTACTCCTACGAGCAGTACTTC.

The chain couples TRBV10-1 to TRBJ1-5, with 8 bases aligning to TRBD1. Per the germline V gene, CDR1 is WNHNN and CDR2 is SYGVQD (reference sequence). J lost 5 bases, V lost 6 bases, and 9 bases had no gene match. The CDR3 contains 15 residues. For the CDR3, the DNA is TGCGCCAGCAGCCTCCCGGACAGGGCGCATCAGCCCCAGCATTTT. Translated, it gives CASSLPDRAHQPQHF.

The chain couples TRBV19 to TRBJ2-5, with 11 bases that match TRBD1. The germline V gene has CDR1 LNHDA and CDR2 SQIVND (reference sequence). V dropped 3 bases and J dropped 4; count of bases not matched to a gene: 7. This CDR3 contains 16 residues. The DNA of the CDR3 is TGTGCCAGTAGTATCCAAGGGACAGGGGGAATAGAGACCCAGTACTTC. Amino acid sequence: CASSIQGTGGIETQYF.

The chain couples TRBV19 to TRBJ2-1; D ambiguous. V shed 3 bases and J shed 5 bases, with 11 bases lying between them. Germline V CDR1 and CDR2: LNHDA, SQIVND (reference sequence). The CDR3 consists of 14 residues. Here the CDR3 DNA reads TGTGCCAGTAGTATTTGGGCTATTGACAATGAGCAGTTCTTC. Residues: CASSIWAIDNEQFF.

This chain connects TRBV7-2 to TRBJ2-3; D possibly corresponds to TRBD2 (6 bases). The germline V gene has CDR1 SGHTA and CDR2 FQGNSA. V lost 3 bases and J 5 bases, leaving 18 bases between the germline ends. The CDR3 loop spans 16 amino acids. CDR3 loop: CASSLRGPPLVDTQYF. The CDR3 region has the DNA TGTGCCAGCAGCTTGCGGGGCCCCCCCCTGGTAGATACGCAGTATTTT.

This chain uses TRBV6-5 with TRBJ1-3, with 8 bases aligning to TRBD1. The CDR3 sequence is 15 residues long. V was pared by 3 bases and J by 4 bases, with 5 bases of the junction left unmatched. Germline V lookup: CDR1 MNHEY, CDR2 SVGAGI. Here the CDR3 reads CASSYGRTGGNTIYF. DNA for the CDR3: TGTGCCAGCAGTTATGGGCGGACAGGGGGAAACACCATATATTTT.

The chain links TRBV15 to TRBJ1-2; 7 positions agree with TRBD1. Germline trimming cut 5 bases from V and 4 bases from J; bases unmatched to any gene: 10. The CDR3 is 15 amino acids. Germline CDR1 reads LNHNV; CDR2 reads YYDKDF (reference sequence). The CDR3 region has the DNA TGTGCCACCAGCCAGGAGAGGGGGCGCAGCTATGGCTACACCTTC. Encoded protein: CATSQERGRSYGYTF.

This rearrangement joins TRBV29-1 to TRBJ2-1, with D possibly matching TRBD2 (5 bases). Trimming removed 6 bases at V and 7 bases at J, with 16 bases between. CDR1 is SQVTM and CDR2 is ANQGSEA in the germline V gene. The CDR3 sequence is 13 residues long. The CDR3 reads CSVSGNSHNEQFF. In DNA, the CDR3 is TGCAGCGTGTCCGGGAACTCCCATAATGAGCAGTTCTTC.

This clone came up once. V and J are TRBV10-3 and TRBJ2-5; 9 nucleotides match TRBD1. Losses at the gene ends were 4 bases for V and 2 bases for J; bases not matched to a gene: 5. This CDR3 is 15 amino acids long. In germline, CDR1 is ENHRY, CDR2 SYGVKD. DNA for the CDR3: TGTGCCATCAGTGGGGGGACAGGGAATCAAGAGACCCAGTACTTC. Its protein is CAISGGTGNQETQYF.

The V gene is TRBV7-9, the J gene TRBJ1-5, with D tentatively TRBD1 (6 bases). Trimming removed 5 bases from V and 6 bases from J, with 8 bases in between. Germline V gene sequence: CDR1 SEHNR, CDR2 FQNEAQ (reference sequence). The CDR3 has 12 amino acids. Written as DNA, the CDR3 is TGTGCCAGCAGCCCAGGGGTTCAGCCCCAGCATTTT. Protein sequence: CASSPGVQPQHF. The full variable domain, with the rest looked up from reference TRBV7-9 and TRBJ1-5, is DTGVSQNPRHKITKRGQNVTFRCDPISEHNRLYWYRQTLGQGPEFLTYFQNEAQLEKSRLLSDRFSAERPKGSFSTLEIQRTEQGDSAMYLCASSPGVQPQHFGDGTRLSIL.

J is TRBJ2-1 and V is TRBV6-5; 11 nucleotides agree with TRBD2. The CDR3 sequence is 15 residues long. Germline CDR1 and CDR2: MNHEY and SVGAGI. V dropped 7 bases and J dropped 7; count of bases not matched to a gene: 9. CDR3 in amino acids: CASTLAGGSSNEQFF. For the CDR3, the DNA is TGTGCCAGCACCTTAGCGGGGGGGTCATCAAATGAGCAGTTCTTC.

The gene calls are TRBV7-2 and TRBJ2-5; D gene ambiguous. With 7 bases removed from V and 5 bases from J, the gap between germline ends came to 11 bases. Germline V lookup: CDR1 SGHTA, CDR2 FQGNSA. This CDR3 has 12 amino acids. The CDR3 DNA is TGTGCCAGCACCCCCTCCCGGGAGACCCAGTACTTC. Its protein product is CASTPSRETQYF.